This T cell receptor (beta chain) appears in the sequencing data of a study of monozygotic twins with inflammatory bowel disease. For every sample, eight separate reactions were used to make cDNA. TCRdb re-called the 5' RACE reads and catalogs CDR3 proteins one per entry, DNA excluded. The sample's table shows approximately 200,000 distinct CDR3 sequences. Germline CDR1 reads SGHVS; CDR2 reads FQNEAQ. CDR3 length: 14 amino acids. The chain recombines TRBV7-8 with TRBJ1-2; the D gene TCRdb calls, TRBD1, cannot be checked with no DNA. The receptor comes from a human donor with ulcerative colitis or Crohn's disease, or a healthy co-twin of an affected twin (not recorded which). The specimen sequenced was blood. The CDR3 region is CASSLVYRGHGYTF.